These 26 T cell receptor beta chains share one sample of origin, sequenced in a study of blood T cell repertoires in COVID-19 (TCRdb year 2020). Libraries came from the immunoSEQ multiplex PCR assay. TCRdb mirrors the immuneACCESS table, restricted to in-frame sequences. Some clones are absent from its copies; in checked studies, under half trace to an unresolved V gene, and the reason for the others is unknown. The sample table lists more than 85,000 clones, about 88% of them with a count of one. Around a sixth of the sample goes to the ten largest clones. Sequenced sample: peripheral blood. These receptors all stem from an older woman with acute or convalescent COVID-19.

CDR3 amino acids: CASGDLQGIGEKLFF. The CDR3 bases are TGTGCCAGTGGCGACCTACAGGGTATTGGGGAAAAACTGTTTTTT. The chain couples TRBV19 to TRBJ1-4; tentatively, D is TRBD1 (6 bases). CDR3 length: 15 residues. Germline CDR1 LNHDA, CDR2 SQIVND (reference sequence). Trimming shortened V by 8 bases and J by 8 bases, and 21 bases separated the two germline ends.

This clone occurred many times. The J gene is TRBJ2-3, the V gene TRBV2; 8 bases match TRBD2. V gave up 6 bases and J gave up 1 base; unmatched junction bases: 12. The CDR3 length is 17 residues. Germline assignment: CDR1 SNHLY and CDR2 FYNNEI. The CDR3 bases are TGTGCCAGCAGGGTTGAGGAATGGCGGGGGGGCACAGATACGCAGTATTTT. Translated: CASRVEEWRGGTDTQYF.

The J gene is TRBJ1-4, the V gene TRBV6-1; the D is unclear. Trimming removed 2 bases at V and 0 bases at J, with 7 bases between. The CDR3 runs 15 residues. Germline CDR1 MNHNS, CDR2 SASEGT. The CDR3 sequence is CASSELRATNEKLFF. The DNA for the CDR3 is TGTGCCAGCAGTGAACTGAGGGCAACTAATGAAAAACTGTTTTTT.

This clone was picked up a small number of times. CDR3 residues: CASSLGGGPEQPQHF. CDR3 in DNA: TGCGCCAGCAGCTTGGGAGGGGGCCCTGAGCAGCCCCAGCATTTT. V and J are TRBV5-1 and TRBJ1-5; 7 positions match TRBD1. The CDR3 has 15 residues. V gave up 0 bases and J gave up 7 bases; unmatched junction bases: 7. Germline V gene data show CDR1 as SGHRS and CDR2 as YFSETQ.

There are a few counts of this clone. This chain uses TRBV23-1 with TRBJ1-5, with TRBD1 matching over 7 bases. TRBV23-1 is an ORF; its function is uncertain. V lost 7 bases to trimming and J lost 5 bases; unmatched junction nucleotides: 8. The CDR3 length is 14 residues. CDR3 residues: CASTDRVRHQPQHF. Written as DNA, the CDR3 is TGCGCCAGCACCGACAGGGTGCGGCATCAGCCCCAGCATTTT.

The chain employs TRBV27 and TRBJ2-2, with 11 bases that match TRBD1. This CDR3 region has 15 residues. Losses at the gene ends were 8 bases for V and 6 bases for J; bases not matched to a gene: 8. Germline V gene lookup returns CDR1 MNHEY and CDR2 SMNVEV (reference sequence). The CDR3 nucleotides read TGTGCCAGCGCAACCGGGACAGGGGGTGCCGGGGAGCTGTTTTTT. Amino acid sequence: CASATGTGGAGELFF.

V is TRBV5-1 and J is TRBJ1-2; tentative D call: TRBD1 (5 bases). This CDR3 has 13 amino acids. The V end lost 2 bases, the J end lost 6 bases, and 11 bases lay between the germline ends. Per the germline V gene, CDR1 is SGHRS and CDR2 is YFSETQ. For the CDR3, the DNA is TGCGCCAGCAGCTTCACAGGCCATAATGGCTACACCTTC. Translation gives CASSFTGHNGYTF.

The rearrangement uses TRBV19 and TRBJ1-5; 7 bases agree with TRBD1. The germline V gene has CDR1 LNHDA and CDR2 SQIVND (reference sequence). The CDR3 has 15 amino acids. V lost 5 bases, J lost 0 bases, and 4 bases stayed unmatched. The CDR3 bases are TGTGCCAGTAGTGGGGGGACAGATAGCAATCAGCCCCAGCATTTT. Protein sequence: CASSGGTDSNQPQHF. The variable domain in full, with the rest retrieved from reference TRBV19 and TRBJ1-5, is DGGITQSPKYLFRKEGQNVTLSCEQNLNHDAMYWYRQDPGQGLRLIYYSQIVNDFQKGDIAEGYSVSREKKESFPLTVTSAQKNPTAFYLCASSGGTDSNQPQHFGDGTRLSIL.

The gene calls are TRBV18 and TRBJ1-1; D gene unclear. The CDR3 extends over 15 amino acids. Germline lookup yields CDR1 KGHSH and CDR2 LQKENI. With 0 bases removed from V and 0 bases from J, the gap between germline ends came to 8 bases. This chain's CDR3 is CASSPPGSVNTEAFF. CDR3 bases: TGTGCCAGCTCACCACCGGGGAGTGTGAACACTGAAGCTTTCTTT.

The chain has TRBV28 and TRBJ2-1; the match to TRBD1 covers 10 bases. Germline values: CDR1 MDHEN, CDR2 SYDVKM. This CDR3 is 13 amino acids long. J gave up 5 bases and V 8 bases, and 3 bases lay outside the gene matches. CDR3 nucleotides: TGTGCCAGCGACAGGGGGCTCGACAATGAGCAGTTCTTC. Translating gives CASDRGLDNEQFF.

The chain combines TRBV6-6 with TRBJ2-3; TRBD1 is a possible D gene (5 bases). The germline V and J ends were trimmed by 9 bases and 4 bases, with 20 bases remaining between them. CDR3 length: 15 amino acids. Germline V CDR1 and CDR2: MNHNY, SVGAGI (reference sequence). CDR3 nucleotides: TGTGCCAGTAGATCGACAGACTTAGGCCCAGATACGCAGTATTTT. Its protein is CASRSTDLGPDTQYF.

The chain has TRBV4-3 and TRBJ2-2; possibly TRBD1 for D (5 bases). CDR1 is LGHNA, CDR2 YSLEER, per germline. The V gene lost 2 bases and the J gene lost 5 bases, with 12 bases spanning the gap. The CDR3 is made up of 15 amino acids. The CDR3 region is CASSQSRVGTGELFF. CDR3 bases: TGCGCCAGCAGCCAAAGCAGGGTCGGGACCGGGGAGCTGTTTTTT.

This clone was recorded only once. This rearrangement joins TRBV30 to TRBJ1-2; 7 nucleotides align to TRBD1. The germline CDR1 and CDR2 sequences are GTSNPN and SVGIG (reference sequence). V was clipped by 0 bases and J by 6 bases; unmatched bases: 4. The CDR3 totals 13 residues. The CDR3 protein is CAWSVGQGDGYTF. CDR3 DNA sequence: TGTGCCTGGAGTGTCGGGCAGGGGGATGGCTACACCTTC.

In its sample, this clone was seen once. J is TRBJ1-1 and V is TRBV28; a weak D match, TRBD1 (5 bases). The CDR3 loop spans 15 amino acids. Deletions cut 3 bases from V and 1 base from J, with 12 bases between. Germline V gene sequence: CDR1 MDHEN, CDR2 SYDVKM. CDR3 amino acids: CASSLAGGGNTEAFF. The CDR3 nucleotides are TGTGCCAGCAGTTTGGCGGGGGGTGGGAACACTGAAGCTTTCTTT.

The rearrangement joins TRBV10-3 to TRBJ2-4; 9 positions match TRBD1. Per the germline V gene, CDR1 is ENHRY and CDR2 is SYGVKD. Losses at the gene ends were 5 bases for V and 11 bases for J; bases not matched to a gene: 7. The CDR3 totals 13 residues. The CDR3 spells CAISNRDRVLQYF. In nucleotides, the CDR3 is TGTGCCATCAGTAACCGGGACAGGGTTCTTCAGTACTTC.

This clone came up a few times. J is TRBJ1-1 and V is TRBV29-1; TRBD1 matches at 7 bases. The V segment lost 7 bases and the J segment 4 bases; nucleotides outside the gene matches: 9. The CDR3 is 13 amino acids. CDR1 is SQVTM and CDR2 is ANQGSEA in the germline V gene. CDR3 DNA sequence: TGCAGCGCCCGCTCGGACAGGCGCACTGAAGCTTTCTTT. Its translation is CSARSDRRTEAFF.

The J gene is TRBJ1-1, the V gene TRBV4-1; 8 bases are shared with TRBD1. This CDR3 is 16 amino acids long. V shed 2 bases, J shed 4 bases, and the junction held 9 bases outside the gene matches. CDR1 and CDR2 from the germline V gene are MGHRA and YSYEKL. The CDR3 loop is CASSQRDRGGSTEAFF. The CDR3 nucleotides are TGCGCCAGCAGCCAACGCGACAGGGGAGGATCCACTGAAGCTTTCTTT.

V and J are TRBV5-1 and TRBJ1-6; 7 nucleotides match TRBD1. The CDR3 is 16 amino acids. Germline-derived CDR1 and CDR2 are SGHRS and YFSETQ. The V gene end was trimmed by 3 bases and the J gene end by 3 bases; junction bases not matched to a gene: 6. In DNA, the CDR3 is TGCGCCAGCAGCTCCAGGGGGTATGGCTATAATTCACCCCTCCACTTT. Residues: CASSSRGYGYNSPLHF.

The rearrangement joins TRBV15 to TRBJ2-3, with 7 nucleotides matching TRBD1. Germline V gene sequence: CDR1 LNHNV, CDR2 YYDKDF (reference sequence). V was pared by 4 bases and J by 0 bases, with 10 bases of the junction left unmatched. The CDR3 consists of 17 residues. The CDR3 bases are TGTGCCACCAGCAAGGGACAGAATTTTGCTAGCACAGATACGCAGTATTTT. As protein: CATSKGQNFASTDTQYF.

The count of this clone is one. CDR3 sequence reads: CASSLVWGMSYNEQFF. The CDR3 DNA is TGCGCCAGCAGCTTGGTTTGGGGCATGTCCTACAATGAGCAGTTCTTC. The chain joins TRBV5-1 to TRBJ2-1; perhaps TRBD1 as D (5 bases). Germline assignment: CDR1 SGHRS and CDR2 YFSETQ. The CDR3 runs to 16 residues. Trimming pared 0 bases from V and 1 base from J, leaving 11 bases between.

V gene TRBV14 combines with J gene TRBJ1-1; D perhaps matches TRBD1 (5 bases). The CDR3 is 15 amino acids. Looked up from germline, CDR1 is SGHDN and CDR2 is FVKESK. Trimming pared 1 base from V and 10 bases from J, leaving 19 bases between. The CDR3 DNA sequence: TGTGCCAGCAGCCAAGGGGGCTGGGGGGACCAGGGAGCTTTCTTT. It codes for CASSQGGWGDQGAFF.

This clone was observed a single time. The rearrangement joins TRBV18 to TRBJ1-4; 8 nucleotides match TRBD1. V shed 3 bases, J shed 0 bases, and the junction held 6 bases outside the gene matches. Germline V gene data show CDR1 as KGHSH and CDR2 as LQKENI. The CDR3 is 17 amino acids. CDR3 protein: CASSPGQATATNEKLFF. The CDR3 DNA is TGTGCCAGCTCACCGGGACAGGCAACTGCAACTAATGAAAAACTGTTTTTT.

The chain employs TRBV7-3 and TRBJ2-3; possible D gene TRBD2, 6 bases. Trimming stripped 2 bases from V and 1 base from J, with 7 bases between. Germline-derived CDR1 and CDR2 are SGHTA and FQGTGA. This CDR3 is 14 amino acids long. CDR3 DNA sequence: TGTGCCAGCAGCTTATCGGGGGGCACAGATACGCAGTATTTT. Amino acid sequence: CASSLSGGTDTQYF.

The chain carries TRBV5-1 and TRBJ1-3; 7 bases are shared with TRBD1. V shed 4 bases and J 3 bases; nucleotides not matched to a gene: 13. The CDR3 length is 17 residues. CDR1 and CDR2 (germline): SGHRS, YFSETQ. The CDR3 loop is CASSRSLTGVDGNTIYF. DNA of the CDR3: TGCGCCAGCAGCCGAAGTCTCACAGGGGTTGATGGAAACACCATATATTTT. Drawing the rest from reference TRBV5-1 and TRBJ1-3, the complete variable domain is KAGVTQTPRYLIKTRGQQVTLSCSPISGHRSVSWYQQTPGQGLQFLFEYFSETQRNKGNFPGRFSGRQFSNSRSEMNVSTLELGDSALYLCASSRSLTGVDGNTIYFGEGSWLTVV.

DNA for the CDR3: TGTGCCAGTAGTATGGACAGGGGGGATGGCTACACCTTC. The encoded protein is CASSMDRGDGYTF. This rearrangement joins TRBV19 to TRBJ1-2, with 10 nucleotides matching TRBD1. V was clipped by 3 bases and J by 6 bases; unmatched bases: 1. The CDR3 has 13 amino acids. CDR1 is LNHDA and CDR2 is SQIVND in the germline V gene (reference sequence).

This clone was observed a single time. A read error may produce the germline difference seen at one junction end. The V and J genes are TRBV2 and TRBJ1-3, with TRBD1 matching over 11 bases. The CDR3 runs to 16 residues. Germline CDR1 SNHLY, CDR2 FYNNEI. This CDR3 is CASREGQGANRNTIYF. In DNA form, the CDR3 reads TGTGCCAGCAGGGAAGGACAGGGGGCGAACCGTAACACCATATATTTT.